This entry describes one T cell receptor beta chain. Antigen unknown. V dropped 1 base and J dropped 8 bases, with 20 bases sitting between them. CDR3 length: 16 amino acids. CDR1 and CDR2 from the germline V gene are SEHNR and FQNEAQ (reference sequence). This sample is drawn from a study of shared clonotypes between healthy human individuals. Findings of the study overall: Some clonotypes were shared by all four sorted-subset donors, while others were not shared. The non-shared ones had lower generation probabilities than the shared ones. Memory subsets generally showed smaller estimated richness than naive subsets did.

Clones were read by immunoSEQ multiplex PCR, and TCRdb kept only the in-frame ones, dropping some. The sample includes some 2.3 million clones, just over 90% of them seen just once. CD4+ cells underwent separation, giving CD45RA+ naive and CD45RA-negative memory subsets. This rearrangement joins TRBV7-9 to TRBJ1-2; D possibly corresponds to TRBD1 (5 bases). The TCR originated in a man aged 18 to 35 in good health. Some clones in this sample may be carry-over from other donors' samples. The sequenced sample was naive CD4+ T cells from PBMCs. Described subset: CD45RA+ positively selected. The CDR3 DNA reads TGTGCCAGCAGCTTAGGAGCGGGCAGGGTAGTTTTCGGCTACACCTTC. It yields the protein CASSLGAGRVVFGYTF.